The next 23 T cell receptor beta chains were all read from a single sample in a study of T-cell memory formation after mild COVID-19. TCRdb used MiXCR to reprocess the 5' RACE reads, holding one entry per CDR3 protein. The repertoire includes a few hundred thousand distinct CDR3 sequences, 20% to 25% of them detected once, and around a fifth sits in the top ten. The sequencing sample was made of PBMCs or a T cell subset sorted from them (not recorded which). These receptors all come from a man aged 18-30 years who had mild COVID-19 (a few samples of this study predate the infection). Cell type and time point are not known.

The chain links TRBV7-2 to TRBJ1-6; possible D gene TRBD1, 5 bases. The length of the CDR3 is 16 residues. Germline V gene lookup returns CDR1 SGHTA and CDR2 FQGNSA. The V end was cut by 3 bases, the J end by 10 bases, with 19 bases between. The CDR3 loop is CASSLAGWPGSSPLHF. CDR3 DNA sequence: TGTGCCAGCAGCTTGGCAGGGTGGCCCGGCAGCTCACCCCTCCACTTT.

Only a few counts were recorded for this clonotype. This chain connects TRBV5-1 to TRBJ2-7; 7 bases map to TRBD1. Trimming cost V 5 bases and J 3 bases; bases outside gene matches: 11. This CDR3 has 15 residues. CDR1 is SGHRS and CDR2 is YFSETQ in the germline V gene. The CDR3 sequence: CASSNSPRQGYEQYF. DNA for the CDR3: TGCGCCAGCAGTAACTCACCGCGACAGGGCTACGAGCAGTACTTC.

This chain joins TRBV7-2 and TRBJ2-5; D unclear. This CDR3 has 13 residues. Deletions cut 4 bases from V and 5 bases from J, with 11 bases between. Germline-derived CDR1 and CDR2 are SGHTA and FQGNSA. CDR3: CASSSSPSETQYF. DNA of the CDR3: TGTGCCAGCAGCTCCTCCCCCTCGGAGACCCAGTACTTC.

The CDR3 sequence: CSVGDYSNQPQHF. The CDR3 bases are TGCAGCGTTGGGGACTATAGCAATCAGCCCCAGCATTTT. This chain joins TRBV29-1 and TRBJ1-5; perhaps TRBD1 as D (5 bases). Trimming removed 4 bases from V and 0 bases from J, with 7 bases in between. CDR3 length: 13 amino acids. Germline CDR1 and CDR2: SQVTM and ANQGSEA.

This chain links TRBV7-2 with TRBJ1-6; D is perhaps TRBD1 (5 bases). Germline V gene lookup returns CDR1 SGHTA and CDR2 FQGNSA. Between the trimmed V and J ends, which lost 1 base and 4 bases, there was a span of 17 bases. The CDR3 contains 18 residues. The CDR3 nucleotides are TGTGCCAGCAGCTTAGTTGTCAGGGACGGCTTGTATAATTCACCCCTCCACTTT. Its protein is CASSLVVRDGLYNSPLHF.

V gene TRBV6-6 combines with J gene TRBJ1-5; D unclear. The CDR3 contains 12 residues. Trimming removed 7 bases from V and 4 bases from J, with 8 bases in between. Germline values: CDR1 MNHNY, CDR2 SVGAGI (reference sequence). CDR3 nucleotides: TGTGCCAGCAAACATGGTAATCAGCCCCAGCATTTT. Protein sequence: CASKHGNQPQHF.

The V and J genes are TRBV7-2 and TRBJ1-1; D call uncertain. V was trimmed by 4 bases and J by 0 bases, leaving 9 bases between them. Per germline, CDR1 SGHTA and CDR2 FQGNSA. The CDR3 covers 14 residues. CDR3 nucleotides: TGTGCCAGCAGCTCAAGAGTTATGAACACTGAAGCTTTCTTT. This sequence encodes CASSSRVMNTEAFF.

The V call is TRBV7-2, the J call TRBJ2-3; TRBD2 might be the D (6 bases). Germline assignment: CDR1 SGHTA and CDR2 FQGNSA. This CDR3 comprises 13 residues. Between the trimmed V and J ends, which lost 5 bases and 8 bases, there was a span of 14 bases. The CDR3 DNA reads TGTGCCAGCAGCCGCAATGAGGGAGGTACGCAGTATTTT. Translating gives CASSRNEGGTQYF.

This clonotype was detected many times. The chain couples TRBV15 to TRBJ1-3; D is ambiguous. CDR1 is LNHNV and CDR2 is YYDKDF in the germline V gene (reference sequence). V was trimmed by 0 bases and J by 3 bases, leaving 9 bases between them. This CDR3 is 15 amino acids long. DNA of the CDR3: TGTGCCACCAGCAGAGATCTTATAGGTGGAAACACCATATATTTT. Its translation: CATSRDLIGGNTIYF.

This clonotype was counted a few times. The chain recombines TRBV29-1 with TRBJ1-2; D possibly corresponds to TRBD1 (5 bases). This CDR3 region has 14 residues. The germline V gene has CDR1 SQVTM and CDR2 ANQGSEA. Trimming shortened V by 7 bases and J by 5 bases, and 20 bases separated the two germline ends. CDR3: CSASGLSDPYGYTF. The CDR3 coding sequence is TGCAGCGCCTCGGGACTTTCCGATCCTTATGGCTACACCTTC.

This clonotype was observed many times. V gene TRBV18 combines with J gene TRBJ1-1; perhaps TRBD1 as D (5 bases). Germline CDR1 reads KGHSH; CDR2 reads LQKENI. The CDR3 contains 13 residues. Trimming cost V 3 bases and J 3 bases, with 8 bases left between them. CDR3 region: CASSPEQDTEAFF. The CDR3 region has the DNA TGTGCCAGCTCACCGGAACAGGACACTGAAGCTTTCTTT.

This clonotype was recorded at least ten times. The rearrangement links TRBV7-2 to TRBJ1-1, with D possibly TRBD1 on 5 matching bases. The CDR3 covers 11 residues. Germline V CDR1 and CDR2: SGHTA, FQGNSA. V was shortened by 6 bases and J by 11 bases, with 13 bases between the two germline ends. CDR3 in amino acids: CASRLEEGAFF. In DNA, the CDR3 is TGTGCCAGCAGGCTCGAAGAGGGGGCTTTCTTT.

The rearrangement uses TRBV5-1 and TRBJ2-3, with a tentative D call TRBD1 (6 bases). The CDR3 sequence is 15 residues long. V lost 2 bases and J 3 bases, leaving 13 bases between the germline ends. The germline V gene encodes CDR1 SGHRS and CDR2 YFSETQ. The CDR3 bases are TGCGCCAGCAGCTTAACCGGGCAGGGGACAGATACGCAGTATTTT. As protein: CASSLTGQGTDTQYF. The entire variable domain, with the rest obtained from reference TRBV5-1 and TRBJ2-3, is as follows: KAGVTQTPRYLIKTRGQQVTLSCSPISGHRSVSWYQQTPGQGLQFLFEYFSETQRNKGNFPGRFSGRQFSNSRSEMNVSTLELGDSALYLCASSLTGQGTDTQYFGPGTRLTVL.

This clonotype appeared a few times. CDR3 sequence reads: CASSLMSGLQTQYF. For the CDR3, the DNA is TGTGCCAGCAGCCTAATGTCAGGGTTGCAGACCCAGTACTTC. The chain carries TRBV28 and TRBJ2-5, with D possibly matching TRBD1 (5 bases). This CDR3 has 14 residues. The V gene lost 6 bases and the J gene lost 6 bases, with 17 bases spanning the gap. Germline CDR1 and CDR2: MDHEN and SYDVKM.

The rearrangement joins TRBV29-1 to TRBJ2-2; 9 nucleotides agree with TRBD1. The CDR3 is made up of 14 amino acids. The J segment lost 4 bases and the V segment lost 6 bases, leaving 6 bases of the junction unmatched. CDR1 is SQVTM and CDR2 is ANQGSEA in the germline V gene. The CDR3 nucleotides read TGCAGCGTGACCGGGACAGGGTCCACCGGGGAGCTGTTTTTT. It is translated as CSVTGTGSTGELFF.

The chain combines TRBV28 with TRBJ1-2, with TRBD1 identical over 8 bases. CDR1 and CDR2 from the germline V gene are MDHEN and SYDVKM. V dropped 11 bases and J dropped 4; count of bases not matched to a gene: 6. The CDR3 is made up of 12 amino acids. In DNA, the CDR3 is TGTGCCGAGACAGGGGACGGCTATGGCTACACCTTC. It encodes CAETGDGYGYTF.

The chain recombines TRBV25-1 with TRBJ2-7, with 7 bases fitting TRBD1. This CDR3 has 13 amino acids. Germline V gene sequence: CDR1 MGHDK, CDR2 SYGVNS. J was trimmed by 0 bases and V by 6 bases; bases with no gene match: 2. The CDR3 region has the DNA TGTGCCAGCAGCAGACAGGGCTCCTACGAGCAGTACTTC. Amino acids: CASSRQGSYEQYF.

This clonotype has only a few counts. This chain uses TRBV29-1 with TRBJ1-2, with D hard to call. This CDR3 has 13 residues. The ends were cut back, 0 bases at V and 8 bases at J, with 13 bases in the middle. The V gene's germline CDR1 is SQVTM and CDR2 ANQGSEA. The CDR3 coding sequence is TGCAGCGTTGAAGAGGAGGGCGCAAAAGGCTACACCTTC. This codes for CSVEEEGAKGYTF.

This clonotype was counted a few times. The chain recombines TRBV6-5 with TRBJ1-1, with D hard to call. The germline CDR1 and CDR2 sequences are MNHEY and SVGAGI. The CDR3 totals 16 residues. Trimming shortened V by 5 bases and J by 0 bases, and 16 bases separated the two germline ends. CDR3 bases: TGTGCCAGCAGTAAAGACTCGGGTCGTATGAACACTGAAGCTTTCTTT. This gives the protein CASSKDSGRMNTEAFF.

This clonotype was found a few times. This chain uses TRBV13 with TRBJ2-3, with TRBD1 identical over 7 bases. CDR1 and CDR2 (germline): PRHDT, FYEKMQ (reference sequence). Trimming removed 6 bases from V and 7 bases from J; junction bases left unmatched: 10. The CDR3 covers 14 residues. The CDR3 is CASSLRQGDNTQYF. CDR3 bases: TGTGCCAGCAGTCTCCGACAGGGAGACAATACGCAGTATTTT.

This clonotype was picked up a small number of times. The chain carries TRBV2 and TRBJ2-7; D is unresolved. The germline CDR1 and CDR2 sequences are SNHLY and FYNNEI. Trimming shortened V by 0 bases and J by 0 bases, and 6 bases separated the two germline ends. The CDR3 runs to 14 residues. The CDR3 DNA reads TGTGCCAGCAGTGAAGCGCACGGCTCCTACGAGCAGTACTTC. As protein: CASSEAHGSYEQYF.

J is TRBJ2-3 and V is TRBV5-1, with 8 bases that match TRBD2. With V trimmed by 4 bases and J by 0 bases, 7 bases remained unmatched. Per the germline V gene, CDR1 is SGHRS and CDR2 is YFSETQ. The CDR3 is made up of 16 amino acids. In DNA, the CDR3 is TGCGCCAGCAGCCCTGCACTAGCGGCAAGCACAGATACGCAGTATTTT. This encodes CASSPALAASTDTQYF.

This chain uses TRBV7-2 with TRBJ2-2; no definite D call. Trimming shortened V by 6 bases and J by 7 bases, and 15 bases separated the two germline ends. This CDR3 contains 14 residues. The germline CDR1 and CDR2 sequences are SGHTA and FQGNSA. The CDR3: CASSHDPSYGELFF. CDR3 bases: TGTGCCAGCAGTCACGACCCGAGCTACGGGGAGCTGTTTTTT.